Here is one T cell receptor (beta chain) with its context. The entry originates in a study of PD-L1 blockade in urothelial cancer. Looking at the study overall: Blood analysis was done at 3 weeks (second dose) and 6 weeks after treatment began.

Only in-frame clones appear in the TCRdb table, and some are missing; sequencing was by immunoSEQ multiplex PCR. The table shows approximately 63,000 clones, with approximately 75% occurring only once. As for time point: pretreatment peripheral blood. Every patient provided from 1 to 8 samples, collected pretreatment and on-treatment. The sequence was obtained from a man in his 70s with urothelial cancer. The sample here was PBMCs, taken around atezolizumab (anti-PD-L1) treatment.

In DNA form, the CDR3 reads TGTGCCAGCAGTTACGATCACAGGGTTGAAAAACTGTTTTTT. This codes for CASSYDHRVEKLFF. The chain employs TRBV6-6 and TRBJ1-4, with D possibly being TRBD1 (6 bases). Trimming removed 2 bases at V and 7 bases at J, with 11 bases between. CDR3 size: 14 residues. CDR1 and CDR2 (germline): MNHNY, SVGAGI (reference sequence).